Shown below are 13 T cell receptor beta chains from a single sample sequenced in a study of T-cell memory formation after mild COVID-19. TCRdb reanalysed the 5' RACE reads using MiXCR and keeps one entry per CDR3 protein. The repertoire holds under 450,000 distinct CDR3 sequences, approximately 14% seen once, with roughly a fifth in the top ten. Sequencing used PBMCs or a T cell subset sorted from them (not recorded which). All receptors come from a man aged 18 to 30 who had mild COVID-19 (a few samples of this study predate the infection). Cell type and time point are not known.

This rearrangement joins TRBV20-1 to TRBJ1-5, with TRBD1 as a possible D gene (5 bases). Trimming left V 1 base short and J 0 bases short, with 16 bases between. Germline CDR1 DFQATT, CDR2 SNEGSKA (reference sequence). The CDR3 has 17 residues. In DNA, the CDR3 is TGCAGTGCTAGAGGAAGGAGTAGACAGTATAGCAATCAGCCCCAGCATTTT. Its protein is CSARGRSRQYSNQPQHF.

The CDR3 region has the DNA TGCAGTGCTAGCCGGGCGGACACCATATATTTT. It translates to CSASRADTIYF. This rearrangement joins TRBV20-1 to TRBJ1-3; D not resolved. The V gene lost 3 bases and the J gene lost 8 bases, with 8 bases spanning the gap. The CDR3 has 11 amino acids. Germline CDR1 reads DFQATT; CDR2 reads SNEGSKA (reference sequence).

This clonotype was seen ten or more times. This chain joins TRBV5-1 and TRBJ2-3; D is unclear. The germline V gene has CDR1 SGHRS and CDR2 YFSETQ. There are 13 residues in the CDR3. V lost 3 bases and J lost 6, with 11 bases in between. CDR3 loop: CASSSVGSDTQYF. CDR3 nucleotides: TGCGCCAGCAGCTCGGTAGGAAGTGATACGCAGTATTTT.

The J gene is TRBJ2-1, the V gene TRBV4-1, with 8 bases aligning to TRBD1. This CDR3 is built from 16 residues. V dropped 5 bases and J dropped 5; count of bases not matched to a gene: 11. The germline V gene encodes CDR1 MGHRA and CDR2 YSYEKL. In DNA form, the CDR3 reads TGCGCCAGCAGCTTCTCAGGGGGCGCGAGGCACAATGAGCAGTTCTTC. Amino acid sequence: CASSFSGGARHNEQFF.

In its sample, this clonotype was seen many times. The gene calls are TRBV7-2 and TRBJ2-5; D call uncertain. V lost 3 bases to trimming and J lost 5 bases, with 13 bases between them. The length of the CDR3 is 14 residues. Germline assignment: CDR1 SGHTA and CDR2 FQGNSA. The CDR3 sequence: CASSLLSASETQYF. DNA of the CDR3: TGTGCCAGCAGCTTGCTATCGGCGAGTGAGACCCAGTACTTC.

V gene TRBV6-2 or TRBV6-3 combines with J gene TRBJ2-7; TRBD1 is a possible D gene (5 bases). CDR1 and CDR2 (germline): MNHEY, SVGEGT. Deletions cut 4 bases from V and 5 bases from J, with 15 bases between. The CDR3 is 14 residues long. Here the CDR3 DNA reads TGTGCCAGCAGTTTCCATCCAGGGTTGGACGAGCAGTACGTC. The encoded protein is CASSFHPGLDEQYV.

Ten or more counts support this clonotype. The CDR3 DNA reads TGCGCCAGCAGTCAAAATTGCGGGGGGCAAAAATCCTACAATGAGCAGTTCTTC. This encodes CASSQNCGGQKSYNEQFF. The rearrangement links TRBV23-1 to TRBJ2-1, with 8 bases lining up with TRBD2. TRBV23-1 is an ORF for which the function is uncertain. The V gene end was trimmed by 2 bases and the J gene end by 1 base; junction bases not matched to a gene: 10. The length of the CDR3 is 18 residues.

This clonotype was detected only a few times. This chain links TRBV5-1 with TRBJ2-5; 7 nucleotides match TRBD2. The germline V gene encodes CDR1 SGHRS and CDR2 YFSETQ. V lost 4 bases and J lost 4; bases outside the gene matches: 10. This CDR3 contains 15 residues. The CDR3 bases are TGCGCCAGCAGCCTGACTAGCCGGTGGTTAGAGACCCAGTACTTC. It translates to CASSLTSRWLETQYF.

This clonotype came up a few times. V usage is TRBV4-1 and J usage is TRBJ2-2, with 7 positions matching TRBD2. Per the germline V gene, CDR1 is MGHRA and CDR2 is YSYEKL. This CDR3 is built from 16 residues. The V segment lost 3 bases and the J segment 8 bases; nucleotides outside the gene matches: 12. CDR3 coding DNA: TGCGCCAGCAGCCAGTCCTGGGGGGGAAGTATGGGGGAGCTGTTTTTT. This gives the protein CASSQSWGGSMGELFF.

The rearrangement links TRBV4-3 to TRBJ1-6; no firm D call. V lost 0 bases and J lost 3, with 6 bases in between. The germline V gene encodes CDR1 LGHNA and CDR2 YSLEER. The CDR3 is made up of 15 amino acids. The CDR3 sequence: CASSQEWVYNSPLHF. As DNA, the CDR3 is TGCGCCAGCAGCCAAGAGTGGGTCTATAATTCACCCCTCCACTTT.

The chain combines TRBV12-3 or TRBV12-4 with TRBJ2-1; D unclear. V lost 3 bases and J 10 bases, leaving 10 bases between the germline ends. This CDR3 is built from 12 residues. The CDR3 DNA is TGTGCCAGCAGTTTCTTGTCGTCCGAGCAGTTCTTC. Its protein product is CASSFLSSEQFF.

This clonotype was observed a few times. The chain joins TRBV5-1 to TRBJ2-7, with a tentative D call TRBD1 (5 bases). This CDR3 spans 15 amino acids. Germline CDR1 and CDR2: SGHRS and YFSETQ. The V end lost 5 bases, the J end lost 3 bases, and 18 bases lay between the germline ends. CDR3: CASSLRGPLFYEQYF. Written as DNA, the CDR3 is TGCGCCAGCAGTTTAAGGGGTCCCCTCTTCTACGAGCAGTACTTC.

The V gene is TRBV18, the J gene TRBJ2-3, with 12 bases matching TRBD2. Germline V lookup: CDR1 KGHSH, CDR2 LQKENI. V was pared by 1 base and J by 4 bases, with 3 bases of the junction left unmatched. The length of the CDR3 is 16 residues. As DNA, the CDR3 is TGTGCCAGCTCACCACGGACTAGCGGGAACGCAGATACGCAGTATTTT. As protein: CASSPRTSGNADTQYF.